These 23 T cell receptor beta chains originate from one sample sequenced in a study of molecular identifiers for immune sequencing clone quantification. A single record per CDR3 protein comes from TCRdb applying MiXCR to the PCR reads. The table lists 300,000 to 400,000 distinct CDR3 sequences, over 20% of them singletons. The sequenced sample consisted of naive CD8+ T cells from blood, with Jurkat cell RNA spiked in. Subset here: FACS-sorted CD8+CD4-CCR7+CD45RA+ naive T cells. The receptors here all came from a human donor in good health. Some libraries in this study had Jurkat cell RNA spiked in.

Turning to this clonotype: Mismatch with germline at one junction end may stem from a read error. This rearrangement joins TRBV27 to TRBJ2-7; 9 nucleotides agree with TRBD1. In germline, CDR1 is MNHEY, CDR2 SMNVEV (reference sequence). This CDR3 has 14 residues. Here the CDR3 reads CAGSLYRGQYEQYF. As DNA, the CDR3 is TGTGCCGGCAGTTTGTACAGGGGGCAATACGAGCAGTACTTC.

This clonotype was observed at least ten times. The chain is built from TRBV7-9 and TRBJ1-1; TRBD1 matches 8 bases. The J segment lost 0 bases and the V segment lost 6 bases, leaving 6 bases of the junction unmatched. This CDR3 has 15 amino acids. Germline V gene data show CDR1 as SEHNR and CDR2 as FQNEAQ (reference sequence). The CDR3 is CASSKSTGVNTEAFF. The CDR3 coding sequence is TGTGCCAGCAGTAAATCGACAGGGGTGAACACTGAAGCTTTCTTT.

The sample holds many counts of this clonotype. The V call is TRBV12-3 or TRBV12-4, the J call TRBJ2-5; the D gene is possibly TRBD1 (5 bases). Trimming cost V 1 base and J 4 bases, with 10 bases left between them. CDR3 length: 14 amino acids. This CDR3 reads CASSLEGRPETQYF. The CDR3 DNA sequence: TGTGCCAGCAGTTTAGAGGGGCGGCCAGAGACCCAGTACTTC.

A word on this clonotype: With a much larger clone just one base away, this may be a read error. The chain employs TRBV7-9 and TRBJ2-3, with D possibly matching TRBD2 (5 bases). Trimming removed 4 bases from V and 3 bases from J, with 14 bases in between. Germline V lookup: CDR1 SEHNR, CDR2 FQNEAQ (reference sequence). The CDR3 is 15 amino acids. CDR3 nucleotide sequence: TGTGCCAGCAGCTCCTCGGTAGGACTGACAGATACGCAGTATTTT. Its protein product is CASSSSVGLTDTQYF.

The chain links TRBV9 to TRBJ2-1; 9 bases agree with TRBD2. Trimming at V came to 0 bases and at J to 6 bases, leaving 4 bases not matched to a gene. The CDR3 spans 15 residues. Germline CDR1 is SGDLS and CDR2 is YYNGEE. Here the CDR3 DNA reads TGTGCCAGCAGCGTAGAAGGCGGGGGGGTCAATGAGCAGTTCTTC. Residues: CASSVEGGGVNEQFF.

This clonotype was counted ten times or more. The chain recombines TRBV28 with TRBJ2-6, with D possibly matching TRBD1 (6 bases). The V gene's germline CDR1 is MDHEN and CDR2 SYDVKM. The CDR3 spans 16 residues. With 5 bases removed from V and 4 bases from J, the gap between germline ends came to 15 bases. The CDR3 DNA reads as TGTGCCAGCAGTCCAGGGGTCAGGTTCGGGGCCAACGTCCTGACTTTC. Its translation: CASSPGVRFGANVLTF. The full variable domain, its missing parts supplied by reference TRBV28 and TRBJ2-6, is DVKVTQSSRYLVKRTGEKVFLECVQDMDHENMFWYRQDPGLGLRLIYFSYDVKMKEKGDIPEGYSVSREKKERFSLILESASTNQTSMYLCASSPGVRFGANVLTFGAGSRLTVL.

This clonotype has just a few counts. The chain joins TRBV5-1 to TRBJ2-7; tentatively, D is TRBD1 (6 bases). The length of the CDR3 is 14 residues. CDR1 and CDR2 from the germline V gene are SGHRS and YFSETQ. V lost 1 base and J lost 5, with 13 bases in between. The CDR3 reads CASSLTGHLNEQYF. The DNA for the CDR3 is TGCGCCAGCAGCTTGACGGGACACCTCAACGAGCAGTACTTC.

This clonotype came up a few times. J is TRBJ2-5 and V is TRBV12-3 or TRBV12-4; D tentatively fits TRBD1 or TRBD2 (5 bases each). CDR3 length: 14 amino acids. V lost 5 bases and J lost 5, with 15 bases in between. The CDR3 sequence: CASSTLPGAETQYF. In DNA, the CDR3 is TGTGCCAGCAGTACCCTACCCGGGGCGGAGACCCAGTACTTC.

The V and J genes are TRBV11-3 and TRBJ2-1; no clear D. The CDR3 length is 12 residues. CDR1 is SGHNT and CDR2 is YENEEA in the germline V gene. V was cut by 3 bases and J by 5 bases, with 5 bases left in between. CDR3 DNA: TGTGCCAGCAGCTTTACCGACAATGAGCAGTTCTTC. Translation: CASSFTDNEQFF.

The chain uses TRBV19 and TRBJ1-5, with D hard to call. Germline CDR1 is LNHDA and CDR2 is SQIVND (reference sequence). The ends were cut back, 3 bases at V and 0 bases at J, with 9 bases in the middle. This CDR3 is built from 15 residues. In DNA form, the CDR3 reads TGTGCCAGTAGTATCGCGCCTCTTAGCAATCAGCCCCAGCATTTT. Protein product: CASSIAPLSNQPQHF. Together with reference TRBV19 and TRBJ1-5, the CDR3 gives the full variable domain: DGGITQSPKYLFRKEGQNVTLSCEQNLNHDAMYWYRQDPGQGLRLIYYSQIVNDFQKGDIAEGYSVSREKKESFPLTVTSAQKNPTAFYLCASSIAPLSNQPQHFGDGTRLSIL.

This chain links TRBV11-2 with TRBJ2-5, with a tentative D call TRBD1 (6 bases). Germline V lookup: CDR1 SGHAT, CDR2 FQNNGV. This CDR3 has 15 amino acids. The V end lost 3 bases, the J end lost 6 bases, and 17 bases lay between the germline ends. The CDR3 region is CASSFPTGFKKTQYF. As DNA, the CDR3 is TGTGCCAGCAGCTTCCCAACAGGGTTCAAAAAGACCCAGTACTTC. Supplemented by reference TRBV11-2 and TRBJ2-5, the full variable domain reads EAGVAQSPRYKIIEKRQSVAFWCNPISGHATLYWYQQILGQGPKLLIQFQNNGVVDDSQLPKDRFSAERLKGVDSTLKIQPAKLEDSAVYLCASSFPTGFKKTQYFGPGTRLLVL.

A few counts support this clonotype. The J gene is TRBJ1-5, the V gene TRBV7-6, with D hard to call. Trimming took 5 bases from V and 0 from J, leaving 14 bases between them. The CDR3 loop spans 16 amino acids. CDR1 and CDR2 from the germline V gene are SGHVS and FNYEAQ. The CDR3 nucleotides read TGTGCCAGCAGCCCCCATGGCGCAATTAGCAATCAGCCCCAGCATTTT. It is translated as CASSPHGAISNQPQHF.

Of note for this clonotype: As the CDR3 is not closed by the conserved phenylalanine or tryptophan, this likely results from a read error. V gene TRBV6-2 or TRBV6-3 combines with J gene TRBJ2-7; no clear D gene. From germline, CDR1 is MNHEY and CDR2 SVGEGT. The CDR3 covers 14 residues. V dropped 0 bases and J dropped 2 bases, with 8 bases sitting between them. The CDR3 is CASSYSDRAYEQYI. In DNA, the CDR3 is TGTGCCAGCAGTTACTCTGACCGGGCCTACGAGCAGTACATC.

In its sample, this clonotype was seen many times. The chain employs TRBV5-6 and TRBJ1-6; D gene unclear. The CDR3 totals 13 residues. V lost 0 bases and J 7 bases, leaving 5 bases between the germline ends. Germline V gene data show CDR1 as SGHDT and CDR2 as YYEEEE. CDR3 DNA: TGTGCCAGCAGCTTGGTCGGAAATTCACCCCTCCACTTT. It yields the protein CASSLVGNSPLHF. Looking up the rest from reference TRBV5-6 and TRBJ1-6 gives the full variable domain: DAGVTQSPTHLIKTRGQQVTLRCSPKSGHDTVSWYQQALGQGPQFIFQYYEEEERQRGNFPDRFSGHQFPNYSSELNVNALLLGDSALYLCASSLVGNSPLHFGNGTRLTVT.

Ten or more counts support this clonotype. DNA of the CDR3: TGTGCCAGCAGCAGGACAGGCTTCTCTGGGGCCAACGTCCTGACTTTC. Translated, it gives CASSRTGFSGANVLTF. This chain joins TRBV5-6 and TRBJ2-6; 7 nucleotides line up with TRBD1. V trimming: 4 bases; J trimming: 0 bases; junction bases outside the gene matches: 4. The CDR3 runs 16 residues. The germline CDR1 and CDR2 sequences are SGHDT and YYEEEE.

The rearrangement links TRBV27 to TRBJ1-1; the match to TRBD1 covers 9 bases. After removal of 6 bases from V and 7 bases from J, the junction contained 6 bases not matched to a gene. The germline gives CDR1 MNHEY, CDR2 SMNVEV (reference sequence). The CDR3 has 13 residues. The CDR3 protein is CASRLGQGGEAFF. CDR3 in DNA: TGTGCCAGCAGGCTGGGACAGGGCGGTGAAGCTTTCTTT.

This clonotype was seen many times. The chain combines TRBV29-1 with TRBJ2-7; D could derive from TRBD1 or TRBD2 (7 bases each). Trimming removed 0 bases from V and 2 bases from J, with 14 bases in between. Germline V gives CDR1 SQVTM, CDR2 ANQGSEA. This CDR3 is 15 amino acids long. CDR3 region: CSVEDGEGATYEQYF. The CDR3 nucleotides read TGCAGCGTTGAAGACGGGGAGGGGGCAACCTACGAGCAGTACTTC.

The J gene is TRBJ2-1, the V gene TRBV30; 8 positions agree with TRBD2. The V segment lost 3 bases and the J segment 4 bases; nucleotides outside the gene matches: 2. Germline CDR1 GTSNPN, CDR2 SVGIG (reference sequence). The CDR3 spans 13 residues. The CDR3: CAWRREGYNEQFF. The CDR3 nucleotides read TGTGCCTGGAGACGGGAGGGGTACAATGAGCAGTTCTTC.

This rearrangement joins TRBV4-3 to TRBJ2-7, with 7 nucleotides matching TRBD2. Per germline, CDR1 LGHNA and CDR2 YSLEER. Unmatched junction bases numbered 10, after V lost 0 bases and J lost 2 bases. The CDR3 contains 17 residues. CDR3 DNA: TGCGCCAGCAGCCAAGATAGAACGAGCGGGGCAACCTACGAGCAGTACTTC. Its translation: CASSQDRTSGATYEQYF.

This clonotype was picked up a small number of times. V is TRBV20-1 and J is TRBJ1-5; possibly TRBD1 for D (6 bases). V lost 1 base and J 1 base, leaving 11 bases between the germline ends. The CDR3 runs to 15 residues. Per germline, CDR1 DFQATT and CDR2 SNEGSKA (reference sequence). For the CDR3, the DNA is TGCAGTGCTAGAGGACCCAGGGGCAGCAATCAGCCCCAGCATTTT. It encodes CSARGPRGSNQPQHF.

This clonotype has only a few counts. The chain employs TRBV27 and TRBJ2-1; 9 bases agree with TRBD2. V was clipped by 4 bases and J by 8 bases; unmatched bases: 9. In germline, CDR1 is MNHEY, CDR2 SMNVEV (reference sequence). This CDR3 comprises 15 residues. For the CDR3, the DNA is TGTGCCAGCAGTTGGGGGCCTAGCGGGAACTATGAGCAGTTCTTC. This encodes CASSWGPSGNYEQFF.

This clonotype has just one count. This may come from a read error, since a much larger clone is one base off. This chain connects TRBV9 to TRBJ2-5; 8 positions match TRBD1. The V gene end was trimmed by 5 bases and the J gene end by 4 bases; junction bases not matched to a gene: 7. This CDR3 contains 14 residues. Germline V gene lookup returns CDR1 SGDLS and CDR2 YYNGEE. The CDR3 DNA follows: TGTGCCAGCAGTTCCTGGACAGGGCCAGAGACCCAGTACTTC. This gives the protein CASSSWTGPETQYF.

This clonotype was seen more than once but under ten times. The CDR3 spells CASSYYGPNRAQPQHF. The CDR3 DNA reads as TGTGCCAGCAGTTACTATGGCCCCAATAGGGCTCAGCCCCAGCATTTT. The chain employs TRBV6-2 or TRBV6-3 and TRBJ1-5; D is unclear. The CDR3 extends over 16 amino acids. V was cut by 1 base and J by 6 bases, with 16 bases left in between. Per germline, CDR1 MNHEY and CDR2 SVGEGT.